This T cell receptor (beta chain) is from a study of Ad26.COV2.S vaccination and SARS-CoV-2 variants. Findings and caveats of the study: Placebo recipients had lower spike-specific TCR breadth than vaccine recipients.

Profiled with immunoSEQ multiplex PCR; TCRdb holds only in-frame clones, not every one. This table holds roughly 350,000 clones, about 89% found once. Noted treatment: about 20 received Ad26.COV2.S at low or high dose, single or two shots; five or six received placebo; per-sample allocation not given. Vaccine and placebo recipients were sampled on day 63 after the first injection. An 18-55-year-old adult in Boston served as donor. The CDR3 contains 14 residues. Germline V gives CDR1 MDHEN, CDR2 SYDVKM. J lost 9 bases, V lost 5 bases, and 9 bases had no gene match. A remark on this clone: Its target is unknown.

The sample consisted of peripheral blood, taken in a trial of Ad26.COV2.S vaccine versus placebo. This clonotype was obtained from a person aged 18-65 years who received the Ad26.COV2.S COVID-19 vaccine or a placebo. This chain connects TRBV28 to TRBJ2-1; 8 nucleotides line up with TRBD1. The CDR3 region has the DNA TGTGCCAGCAGTCACCGGAACAGGGGGAGTGAGCAGTTCTTC. Amino acids: CASSHRNRGSEQFF.